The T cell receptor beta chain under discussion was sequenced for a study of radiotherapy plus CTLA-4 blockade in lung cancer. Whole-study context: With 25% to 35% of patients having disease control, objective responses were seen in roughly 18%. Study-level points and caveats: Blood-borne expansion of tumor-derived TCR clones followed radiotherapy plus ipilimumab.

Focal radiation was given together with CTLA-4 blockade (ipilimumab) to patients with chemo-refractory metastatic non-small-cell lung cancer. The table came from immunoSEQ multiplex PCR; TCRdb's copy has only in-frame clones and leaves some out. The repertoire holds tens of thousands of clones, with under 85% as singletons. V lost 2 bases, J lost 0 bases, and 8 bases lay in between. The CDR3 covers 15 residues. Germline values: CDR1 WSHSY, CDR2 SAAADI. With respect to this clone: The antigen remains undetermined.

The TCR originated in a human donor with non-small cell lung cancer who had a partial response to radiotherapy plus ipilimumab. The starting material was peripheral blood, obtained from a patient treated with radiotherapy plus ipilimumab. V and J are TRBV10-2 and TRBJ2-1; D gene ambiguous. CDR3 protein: CASSEAESSYNEQFF. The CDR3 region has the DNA TGCGCCAGCAGTGAGGCAGAAAGCTCCTACAATGAGCAGTTCTTC.